This TCR beta chain was observed in a study of shared clonotypes between healthy human individuals. Study findings and constraints: The naive CD4 repertoires of several donors were compared, and approximately 4.7% of clonotypes were shared.

Replicate sorted-subset PCRs were loaded with around 210 ng DNA, roughly 33,000 T cell genomes. TCRdb keeps only in-frame clones here, not all; method: immunoSEQ multiplex PCR. The sample has hundreds of thousands of clones; about 96% are singletons. This clone was found once. The target antigen is unknown. Caucasian adults living in Nashville, Tennessee, provided all samples. This CDR3 has 16 residues. Germline CDR1 SGHKS, CDR2 YYEKEE (reference sequence). V lost 2 bases, J lost 2 bases, and 15 bases lay in between. The receptor's source is a woman between 25 and 40 years old in good health. V usage is TRBV5-5 and J usage is TRBJ2-3; the D gene could be TRBD1 or TRBD2 (6 bases each). Sequences were obtained from naive CD4+ T cells sorted from blood. Sample subset: CD45RA+ positively selected. CDR3 in amino acids: CASSFGTSGVTDTQYF. CDR3 nucleotides: TGTGCCAGCAGCTTCGGGACATCGGGGGTCACAGATACGCAGTATTTT.